This TCR beta chain was recorded in a study of blood T cell repertoires in COVID-19. Study-level background: Sites across the United States, Italy and Spain contributed samples from acute and convalescent COVID-19.

The table came from immunoSEQ multiplex PCR; TCRdb's copy has only in-frame clones and leaves some out. The sample holds about 130,000 clones; 78% are singletons and the top ten take 6%. Participants spanned ages about 18 to 95 years and resided in 20 to 30 US areas. Which cohort a participant joined came from the clinical history participants gave. The germline gives CDR1 SEHNR, CDR2 FQNEAQ (reference sequence). The CDR3 extends over 15 amino acids. Trimming cost V 8 bases and J 7 bases; bases outside gene matches: 13. The specimen sequenced was PBMCs or T cells enriched from blood (not recorded which). The V call is TRBV7-9, the J call TRBJ2-2; 7 bases are a match to TRBD1. The receptor was isolated from a woman aged 45-60 years who had recovered from COVID-19. The CDR3 nucleotides are TGTGCCAGCCTAAAACCACCGGCAGGGGGCGGGGAGCTGTTTTTT. Its translation is CASLKPPAGGGELFF.